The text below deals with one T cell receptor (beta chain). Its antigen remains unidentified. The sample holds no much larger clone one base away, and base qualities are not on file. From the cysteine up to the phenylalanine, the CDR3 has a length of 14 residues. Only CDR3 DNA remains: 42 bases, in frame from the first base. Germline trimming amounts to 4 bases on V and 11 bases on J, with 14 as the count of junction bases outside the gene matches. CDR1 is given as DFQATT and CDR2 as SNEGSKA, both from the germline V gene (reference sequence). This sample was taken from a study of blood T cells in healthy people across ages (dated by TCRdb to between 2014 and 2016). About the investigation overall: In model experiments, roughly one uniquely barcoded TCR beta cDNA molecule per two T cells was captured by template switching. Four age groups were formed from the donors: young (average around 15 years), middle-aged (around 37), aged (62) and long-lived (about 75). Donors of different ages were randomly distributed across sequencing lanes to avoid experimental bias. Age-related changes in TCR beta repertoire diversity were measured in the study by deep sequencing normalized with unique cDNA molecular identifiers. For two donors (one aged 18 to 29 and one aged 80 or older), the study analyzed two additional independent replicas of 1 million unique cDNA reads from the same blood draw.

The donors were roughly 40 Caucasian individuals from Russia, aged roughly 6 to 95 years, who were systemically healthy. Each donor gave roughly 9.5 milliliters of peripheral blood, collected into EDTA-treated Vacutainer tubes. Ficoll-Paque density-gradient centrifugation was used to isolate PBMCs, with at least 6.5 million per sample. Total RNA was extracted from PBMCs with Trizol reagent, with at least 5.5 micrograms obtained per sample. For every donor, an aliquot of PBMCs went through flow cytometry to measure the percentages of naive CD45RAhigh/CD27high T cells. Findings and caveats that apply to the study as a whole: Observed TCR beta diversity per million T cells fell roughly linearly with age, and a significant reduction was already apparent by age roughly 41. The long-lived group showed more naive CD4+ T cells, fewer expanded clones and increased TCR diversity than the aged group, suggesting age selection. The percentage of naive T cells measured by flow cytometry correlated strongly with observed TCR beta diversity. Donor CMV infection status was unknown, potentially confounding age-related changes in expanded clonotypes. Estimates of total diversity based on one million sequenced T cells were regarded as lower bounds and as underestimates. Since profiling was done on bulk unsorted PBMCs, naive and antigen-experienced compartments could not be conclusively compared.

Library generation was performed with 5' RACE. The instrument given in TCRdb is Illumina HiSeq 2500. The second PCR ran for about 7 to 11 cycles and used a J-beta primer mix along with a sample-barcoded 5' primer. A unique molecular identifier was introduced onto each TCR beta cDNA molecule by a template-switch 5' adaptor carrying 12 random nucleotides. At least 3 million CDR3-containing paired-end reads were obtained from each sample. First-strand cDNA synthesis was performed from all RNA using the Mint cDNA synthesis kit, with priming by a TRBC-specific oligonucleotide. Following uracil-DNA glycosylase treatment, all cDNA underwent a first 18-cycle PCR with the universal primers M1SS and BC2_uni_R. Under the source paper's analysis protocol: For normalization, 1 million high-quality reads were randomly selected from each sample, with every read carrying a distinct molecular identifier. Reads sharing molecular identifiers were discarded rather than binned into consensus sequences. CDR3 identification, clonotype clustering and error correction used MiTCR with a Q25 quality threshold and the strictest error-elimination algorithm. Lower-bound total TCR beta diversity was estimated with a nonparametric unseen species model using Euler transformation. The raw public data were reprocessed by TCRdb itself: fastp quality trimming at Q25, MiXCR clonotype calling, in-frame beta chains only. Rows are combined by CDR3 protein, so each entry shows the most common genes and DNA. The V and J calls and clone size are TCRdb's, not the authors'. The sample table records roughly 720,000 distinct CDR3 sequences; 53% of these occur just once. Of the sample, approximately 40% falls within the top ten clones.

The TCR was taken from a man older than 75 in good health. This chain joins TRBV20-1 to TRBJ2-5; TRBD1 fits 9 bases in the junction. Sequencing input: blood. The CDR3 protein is CSATRDRAKEEQYF. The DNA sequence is TGCAGTGCTACCAGGGACAGGGCTAAGGAAGAGCAGTACTTC.